This TCR beta chain was retrieved from a study of cytomegalovirus exposure and HLA in healthy donors. V was pared by 6 bases and J by 3 bases, with 12 bases between. Germline CDR1 and CDR2: MNHEY and SVGAGI. The CDR3 covers 13 residues. Primers for the PCR totalled 60 Vbeta and 13 Jbeta. TCRdb keeps only in-frame clones here, not all; method: immunoSEQ multiplex PCR. This sample has 180,000 or so clones, with 79% found just once. Source material: PBMCs. The chain couples TRBV6-5 to TRBJ2-7, with a weak D call TRBD2 (6 bases). The TCR comes from a woman aged 50 to 60 in good health and CMV-seronegative. The CDR3 sequence: CASSQGGVYEQYF. The CDR3 DNA follows: TGTGCCAGCAGCCAGGGAGGAGTCTACGAGCAGTACTTC.